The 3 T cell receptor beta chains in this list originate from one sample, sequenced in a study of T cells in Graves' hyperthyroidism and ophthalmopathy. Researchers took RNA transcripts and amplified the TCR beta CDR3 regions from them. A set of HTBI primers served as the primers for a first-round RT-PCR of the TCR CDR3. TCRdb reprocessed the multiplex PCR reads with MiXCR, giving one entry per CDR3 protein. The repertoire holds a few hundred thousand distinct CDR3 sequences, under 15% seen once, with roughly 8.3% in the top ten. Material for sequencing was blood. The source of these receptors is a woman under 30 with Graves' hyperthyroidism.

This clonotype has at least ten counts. The CDR3 region is CASTRRGYSNQPQHF. The CDR3 DNA sequence: TGTGCCAGCACCCGCAGGGGGTATAGCAATCAGCCCCAGCATTTT. The chain joins TRBV28 to TRBJ1-5, with 7 bases identical to TRBD1. Germline CDR1 reads MDHEN; CDR2 reads SYDVKM. The CDR3 contains 15 residues. V shed 7 bases and J 0 bases; nucleotides not matched to a gene: 6.

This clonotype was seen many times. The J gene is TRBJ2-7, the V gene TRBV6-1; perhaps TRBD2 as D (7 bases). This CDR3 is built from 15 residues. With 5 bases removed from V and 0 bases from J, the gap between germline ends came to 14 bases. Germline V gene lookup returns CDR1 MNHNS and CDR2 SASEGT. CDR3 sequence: CASSFGGATSYEQYF. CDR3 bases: TGTGCCAGCAGTTTTGGGGGGGCCACCTCCTACGAGCAGTACTTC.

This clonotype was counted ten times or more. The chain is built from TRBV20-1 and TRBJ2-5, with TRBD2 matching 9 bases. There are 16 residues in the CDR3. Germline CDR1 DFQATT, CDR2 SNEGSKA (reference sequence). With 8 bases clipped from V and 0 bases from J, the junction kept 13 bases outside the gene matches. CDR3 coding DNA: TGCAGTCGCCCAGCGGGGGGACAAACGTACCAAGAGACCCAGTACTTC. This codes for CSRPAGGQTYQETQYF.